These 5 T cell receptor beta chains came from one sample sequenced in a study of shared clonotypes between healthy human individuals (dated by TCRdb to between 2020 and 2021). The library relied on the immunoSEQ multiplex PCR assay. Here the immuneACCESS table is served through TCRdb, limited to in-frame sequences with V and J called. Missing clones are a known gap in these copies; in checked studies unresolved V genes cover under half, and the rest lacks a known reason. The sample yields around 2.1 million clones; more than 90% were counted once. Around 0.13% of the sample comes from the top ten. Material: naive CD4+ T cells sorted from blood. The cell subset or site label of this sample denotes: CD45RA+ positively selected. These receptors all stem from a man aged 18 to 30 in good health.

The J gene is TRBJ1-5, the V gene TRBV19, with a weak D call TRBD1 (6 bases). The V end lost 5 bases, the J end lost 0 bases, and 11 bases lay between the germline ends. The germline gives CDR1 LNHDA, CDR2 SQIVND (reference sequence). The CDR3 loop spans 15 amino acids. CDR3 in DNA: TGTGCCAGTAGTTTTACAGGGTATAGCAATCAGCCCCAGCATTTT. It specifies CASSFTGYSNQPQHF.

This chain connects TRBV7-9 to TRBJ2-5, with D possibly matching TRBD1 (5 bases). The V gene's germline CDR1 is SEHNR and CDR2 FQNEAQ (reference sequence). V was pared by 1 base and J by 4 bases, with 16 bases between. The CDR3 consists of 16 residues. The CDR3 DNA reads TGTGCCAGCAGCTTAGTCCCCCAGGGCCAAGGAGAGACCCAGTACTTC. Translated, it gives CASSLVPQGQGETQYF.

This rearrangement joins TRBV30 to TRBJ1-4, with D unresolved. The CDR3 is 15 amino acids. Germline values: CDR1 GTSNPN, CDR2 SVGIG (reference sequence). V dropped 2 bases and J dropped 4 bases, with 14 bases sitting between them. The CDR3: CAWSFRAINNEKLFF. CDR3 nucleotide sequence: TGTGCCTGGAGTTTCCGGGCCATAAATAATGAAAAACTGTTTTTT. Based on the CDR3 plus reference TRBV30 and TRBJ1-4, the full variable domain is SQTIHQWPATLVQPVGSPLSLECTVEGTSNPNLYWYRQAAGRGLQLLFYSVGIGQISSEVPQNLSASRPQDRQFILSSKKLLLSDSGFYLCAWSFRAINNEKLFFGSGTQLSVL.

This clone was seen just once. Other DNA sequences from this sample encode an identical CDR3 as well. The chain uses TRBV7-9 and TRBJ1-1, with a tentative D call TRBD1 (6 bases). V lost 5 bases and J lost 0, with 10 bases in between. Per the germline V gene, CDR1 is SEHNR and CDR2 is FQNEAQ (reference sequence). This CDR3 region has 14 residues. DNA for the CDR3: TGTGCCAGCAGCCTACAGGGTATGAACACTGAAGCTTTCTTT. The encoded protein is CASSLQGMNTEAFF.

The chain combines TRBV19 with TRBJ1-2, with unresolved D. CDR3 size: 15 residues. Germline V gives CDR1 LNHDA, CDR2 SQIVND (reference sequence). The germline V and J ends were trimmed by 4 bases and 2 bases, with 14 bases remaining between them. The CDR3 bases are TGTGCCAGTAGTACCCCCGGGGTGGGGAACTATGGCTACACCTTC. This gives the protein CASSTPGVGNYGYTF.